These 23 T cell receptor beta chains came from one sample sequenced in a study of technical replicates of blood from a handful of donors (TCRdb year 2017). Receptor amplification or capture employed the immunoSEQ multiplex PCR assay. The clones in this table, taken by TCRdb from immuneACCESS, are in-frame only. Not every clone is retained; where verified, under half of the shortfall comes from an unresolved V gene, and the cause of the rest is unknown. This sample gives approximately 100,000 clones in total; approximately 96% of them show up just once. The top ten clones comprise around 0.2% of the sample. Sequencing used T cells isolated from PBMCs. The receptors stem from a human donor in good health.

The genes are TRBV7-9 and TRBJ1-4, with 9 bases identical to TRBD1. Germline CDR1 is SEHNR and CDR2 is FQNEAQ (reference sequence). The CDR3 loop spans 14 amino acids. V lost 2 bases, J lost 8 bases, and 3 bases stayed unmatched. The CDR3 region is CASSLRTGDEKLFF. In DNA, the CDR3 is TGTGCCAGCAGCTTAAGGACAGGGGACGAAAAACTGTTTTTT.

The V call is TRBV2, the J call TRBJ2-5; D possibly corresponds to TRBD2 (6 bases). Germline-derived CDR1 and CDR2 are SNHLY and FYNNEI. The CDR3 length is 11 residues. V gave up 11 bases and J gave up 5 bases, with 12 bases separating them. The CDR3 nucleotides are TGTGCCGGCGGACTAAGGGAGACCCAGTACTTC. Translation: CAGGLRETQYF.

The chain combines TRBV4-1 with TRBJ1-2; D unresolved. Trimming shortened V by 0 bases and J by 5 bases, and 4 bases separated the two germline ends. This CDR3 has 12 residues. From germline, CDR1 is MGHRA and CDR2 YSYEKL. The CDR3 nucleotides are TGCGCCAGCAGCCAAGATCAGTATGGCTACACCTTC. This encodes CASSQDQYGYTF.

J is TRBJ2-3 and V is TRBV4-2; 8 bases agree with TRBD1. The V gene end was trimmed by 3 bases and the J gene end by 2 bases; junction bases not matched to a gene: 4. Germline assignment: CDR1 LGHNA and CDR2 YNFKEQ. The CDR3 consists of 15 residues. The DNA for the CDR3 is TGTGCCAGCAGCCAGGGACAGGACTACACAGATACGCAGTATTTT. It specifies CASSQGQDYTDTQYF.

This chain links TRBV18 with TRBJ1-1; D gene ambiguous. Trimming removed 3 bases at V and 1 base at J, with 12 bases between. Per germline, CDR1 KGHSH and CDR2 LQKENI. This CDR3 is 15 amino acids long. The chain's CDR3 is CASSPEIVRNTEAFF. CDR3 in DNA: TGTGCCAGCTCACCCGAGATCGTAAGGAACACTGAAGCTTTCTTT.

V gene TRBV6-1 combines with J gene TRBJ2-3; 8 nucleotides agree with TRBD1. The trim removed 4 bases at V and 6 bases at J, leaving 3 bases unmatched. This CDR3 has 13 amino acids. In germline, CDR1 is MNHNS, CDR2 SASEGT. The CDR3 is CASSAYRGDTQYF. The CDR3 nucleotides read TGTGCCAGCAGTGCCTACAGGGGGGATACGCAGTATTTT.

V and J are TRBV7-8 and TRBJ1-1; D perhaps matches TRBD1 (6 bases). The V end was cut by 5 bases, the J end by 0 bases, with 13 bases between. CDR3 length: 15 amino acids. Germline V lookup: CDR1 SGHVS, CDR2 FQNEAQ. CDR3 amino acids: CASSNTGSMNTEAFF. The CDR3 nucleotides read TGTGCCAGCAGCAATACAGGGAGCATGAACACTGAAGCTTTCTTT.

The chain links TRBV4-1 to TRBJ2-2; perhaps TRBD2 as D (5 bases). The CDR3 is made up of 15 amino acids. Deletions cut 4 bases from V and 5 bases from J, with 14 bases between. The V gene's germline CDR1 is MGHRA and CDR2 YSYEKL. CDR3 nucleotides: TGCGCCAGCAGCCCCCCTCTAGCTCCAACCGGGGAGCTGTTTTTT. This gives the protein CASSPPLAPTGELFF.

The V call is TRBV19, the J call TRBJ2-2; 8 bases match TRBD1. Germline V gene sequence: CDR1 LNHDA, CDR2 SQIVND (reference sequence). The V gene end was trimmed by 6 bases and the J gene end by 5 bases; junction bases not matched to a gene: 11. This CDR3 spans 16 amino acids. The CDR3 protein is CASRTQGARDTGELFF. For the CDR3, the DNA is TGTGCCAGTAGGACTCAGGGGGCGCGTGATACCGGGGAGCTGTTTTTT.

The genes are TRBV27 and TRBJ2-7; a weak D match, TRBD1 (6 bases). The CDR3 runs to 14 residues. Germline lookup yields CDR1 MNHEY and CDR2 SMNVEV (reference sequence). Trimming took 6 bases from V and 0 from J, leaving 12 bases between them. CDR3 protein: CASSPPDSSYEQYF. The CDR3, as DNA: TGTGCCAGCAGCCCCCCGGACAGCTCCTACGAGCAGTACTTC.

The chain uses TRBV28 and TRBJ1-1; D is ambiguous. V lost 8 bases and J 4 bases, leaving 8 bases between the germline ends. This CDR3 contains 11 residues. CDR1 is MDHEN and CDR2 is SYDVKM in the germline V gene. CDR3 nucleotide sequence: TGTGCCAGCCGAGCAACCACTGAAGCTTTCTTT. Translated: CASRATTEAFF.

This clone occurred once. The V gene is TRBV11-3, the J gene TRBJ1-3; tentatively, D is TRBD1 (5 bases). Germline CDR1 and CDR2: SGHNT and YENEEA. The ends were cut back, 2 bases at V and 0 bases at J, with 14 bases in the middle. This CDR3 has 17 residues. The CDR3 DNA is TGTGCCAGCAGCTTAATGGGGGGGACCACCTCTGGAAACACCATATATTTT. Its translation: CASSLMGGTTSGNTIYF.

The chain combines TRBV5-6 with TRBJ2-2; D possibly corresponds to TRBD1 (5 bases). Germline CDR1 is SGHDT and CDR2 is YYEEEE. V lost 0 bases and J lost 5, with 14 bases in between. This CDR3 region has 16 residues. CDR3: CASSLALGRRTGELFF. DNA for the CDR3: TGTGCCAGCAGCTTGGCCCTGGGGCGCAGGACCGGGGAGCTGTTTTTT.

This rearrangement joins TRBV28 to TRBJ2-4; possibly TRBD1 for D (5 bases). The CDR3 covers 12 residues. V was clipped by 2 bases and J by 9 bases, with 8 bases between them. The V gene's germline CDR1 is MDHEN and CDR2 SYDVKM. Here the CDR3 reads CASSLKQGIQYF. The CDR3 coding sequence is TGTGCCAGCAGTTTAAAGCAGGGCATTCAGTACTTC.

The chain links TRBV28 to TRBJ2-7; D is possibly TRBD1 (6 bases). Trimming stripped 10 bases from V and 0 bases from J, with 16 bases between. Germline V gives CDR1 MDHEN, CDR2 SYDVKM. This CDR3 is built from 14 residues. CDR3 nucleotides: TGTGCCACCGCTCCGGACAGAGGCTCCTACGAGCAGTACTTC. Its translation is CATAPDRGSYEQYF.

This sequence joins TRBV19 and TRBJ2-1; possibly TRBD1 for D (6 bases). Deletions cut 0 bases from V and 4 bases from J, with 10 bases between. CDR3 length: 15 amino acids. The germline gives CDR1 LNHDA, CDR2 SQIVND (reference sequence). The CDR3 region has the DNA TGTGCCAGTAGTATAGACGTAACAGGGTACAATGAGCAGTTCTTC. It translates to CASSIDVTGYNEQFF.

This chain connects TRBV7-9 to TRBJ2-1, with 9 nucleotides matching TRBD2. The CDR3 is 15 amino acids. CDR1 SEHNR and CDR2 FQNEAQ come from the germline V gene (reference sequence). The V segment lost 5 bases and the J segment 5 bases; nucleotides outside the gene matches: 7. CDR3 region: CASSPRLAGDNEQFF. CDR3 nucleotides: TGTGCCAGCAGCCCAAGGTTAGCGGGAGACAATGAGCAGTTCTTC. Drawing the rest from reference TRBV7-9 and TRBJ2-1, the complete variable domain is DTGVSQNPRHKITKRGQNVTFRCDPISEHNRLYWYRQTLGQGPEFLTYFQNEAQLEKSRLLSDRFSAERPKGSFSTLEIQRTEQGDSAMYLCASSPRLAGDNEQFFGPGTRLTVL.

CDR3 region: CASSQDLGVLSSGANVLTF. In DNA, the CDR3 is TGTGCCAGCAGCCAAGATCTAGGGGTTTTAAGCTCTGGGGCCAACGTCCTGACTTTC. V and J are TRBV14 and TRBJ2-6, with D possibly being TRBD1 (5 bases). V dropped 0 bases and J dropped 0 bases, with 15 bases sitting between them. This CDR3 is 19 amino acids long. Germline-derived CDR1 and CDR2 are SGHDN and FVKESK.

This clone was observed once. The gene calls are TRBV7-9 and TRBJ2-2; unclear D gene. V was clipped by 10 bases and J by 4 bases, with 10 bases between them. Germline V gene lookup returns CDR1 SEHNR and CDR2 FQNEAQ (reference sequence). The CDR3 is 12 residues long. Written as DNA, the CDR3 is TGTGCCACCAGACACCTCACCGGGGAGCTGTTTTTT. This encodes CATRHLTGELFF. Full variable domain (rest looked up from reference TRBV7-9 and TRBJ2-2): DTGVSQNPRHKITKRGQNVTFRCDPISEHNRLYWYRQTLGQGPEFLTYFQNEAQLEKSRLLSDRFSAERPKGSFSTLEIQRTEQGDSAMYLCATRHLTGELFFGEGSRLTVL.

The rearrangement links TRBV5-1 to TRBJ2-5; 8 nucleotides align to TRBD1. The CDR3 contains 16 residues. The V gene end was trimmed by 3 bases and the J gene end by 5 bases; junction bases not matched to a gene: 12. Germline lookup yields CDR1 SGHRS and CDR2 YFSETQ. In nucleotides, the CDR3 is TGCGCCAGCAGCTCCCCTCAGGGGGCGGTAGGGGAGACCCAGTACTTC. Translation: CASSSPQGAVGETQYF.

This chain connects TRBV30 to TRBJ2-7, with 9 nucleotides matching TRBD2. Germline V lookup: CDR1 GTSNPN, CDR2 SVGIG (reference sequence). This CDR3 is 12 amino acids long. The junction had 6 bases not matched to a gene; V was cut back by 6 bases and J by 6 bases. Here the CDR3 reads CACSGGRVEQYF. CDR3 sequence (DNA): TGTGCCTGTAGCGGGGGAAGGGTCGAGCAGTACTTC.

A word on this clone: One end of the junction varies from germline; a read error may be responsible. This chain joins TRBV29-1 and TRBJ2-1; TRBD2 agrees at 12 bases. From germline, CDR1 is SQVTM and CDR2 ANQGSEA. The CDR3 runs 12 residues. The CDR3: CSVRLAGAPGLF. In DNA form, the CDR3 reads TGCAGCGTGAGACTAGCGGGGGCCCCCGGGCTCTTC.

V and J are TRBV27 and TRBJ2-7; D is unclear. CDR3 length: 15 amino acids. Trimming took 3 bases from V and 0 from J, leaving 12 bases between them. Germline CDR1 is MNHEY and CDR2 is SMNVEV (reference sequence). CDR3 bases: TGTGCCAGCAGTTTGGCATACAGTAGCTCCTACGAGCAGTACTTC. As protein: CASSLAYSSSYEQYF.